This T cell receptor beta chain was profiled in a study of blood T cell repertoires in COVID-19. Overall study context: The samples span acute and convalescent COVID-19 from the United States, Italy and Spain. The cDNA or gDNA used as material had been derived from T cells, B-cell-depleted T cells, or PBMCs.

Original processing methods: Using reference gene primer amplification, nucleated cell counts were estimated. TCRdb's copy holds only in-frame clones and misses some; the assay was immunoSEQ multiplex PCR. The V and J calls and the clone size are those of that table, but D and trimming were determined from the DNA. The sample has 150,000 to 200,000 clones; around 86% are singletons. Looked up from germline, CDR1 is SNHLY and CDR2 is FYNNEI. V lost 9 bases and J lost 3; bases outside the gene matches: 7. The CDR3 loop spans 14 amino acids. The V gene is TRBV2, the J gene TRBJ1-5; TRBD1 matches 8 bases. The sequence was obtained from a man aged 35 to 55 with active or convalescent COVID-19. Sequenced sample: peripheral blood. In DNA form, the CDR3 reads TGTGCCAGTACAGGGGGTTTGAACAATCAGCCCCAGCATTTT. Translating gives CASTGGLNNQPQHF.